The clone carrying this T cell receptor (beta chain) is medium-sized. The source of the sample is a study of shared clonotypes between healthy human individuals. The assay was immunoSEQ multiplex PCR, and TCRdb's table has in-frame clones only and misses some. Here the sample spans around 700,000 clones, more than 70% being singletons. CDR3 size: 13 residues. V dropped 3 bases and J dropped 4 bases, with 9 bases sitting between them. Germline CDR1 reads MGHRA; CDR2 reads YSYEKL. Sample: memory CD4+ T cells sorted from blood. Subset in this sample: CD45RA-negative fraction. The sequence was obtained from a woman aged 25 to 39 in good health. The J gene is TRBJ1-1, the V gene TRBV4-1; no definite D call. CDR3 residues: CASSQAEFTEAFF. The CDR3 DNA sequence: TGCGCCAGCAGCCAGGCAGAATTCACTGAAGCTTTCTTT.